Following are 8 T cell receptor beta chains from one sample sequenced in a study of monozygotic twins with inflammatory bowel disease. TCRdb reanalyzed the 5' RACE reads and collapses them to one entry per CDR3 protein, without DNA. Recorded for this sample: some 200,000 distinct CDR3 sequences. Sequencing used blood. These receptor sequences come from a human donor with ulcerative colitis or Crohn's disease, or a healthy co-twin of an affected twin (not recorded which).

Here the CDR3 reads CASGQGNTEAFF. The chain recombines TRBV12-3 or TRBV12-4 with TRBJ1-1; checking the TCRdb D call of TRBD1 is not possible without DNA. The CDR3 has 12 residues.

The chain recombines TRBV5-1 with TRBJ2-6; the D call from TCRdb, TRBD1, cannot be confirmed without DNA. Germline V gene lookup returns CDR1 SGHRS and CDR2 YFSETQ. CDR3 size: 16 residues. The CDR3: CASSGGRGSGANVLTF.

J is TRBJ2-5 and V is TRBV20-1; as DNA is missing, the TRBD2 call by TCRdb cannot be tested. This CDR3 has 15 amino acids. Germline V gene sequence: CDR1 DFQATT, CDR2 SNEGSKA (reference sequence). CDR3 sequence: CSASNPSSGQETQYF.

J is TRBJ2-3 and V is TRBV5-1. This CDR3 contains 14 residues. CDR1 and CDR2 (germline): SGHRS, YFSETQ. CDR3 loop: CASSLFTEADTQYF.

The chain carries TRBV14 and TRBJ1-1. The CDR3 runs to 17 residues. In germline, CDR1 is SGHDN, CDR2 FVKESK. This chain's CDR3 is CASRPPRVGTENTEAFF.

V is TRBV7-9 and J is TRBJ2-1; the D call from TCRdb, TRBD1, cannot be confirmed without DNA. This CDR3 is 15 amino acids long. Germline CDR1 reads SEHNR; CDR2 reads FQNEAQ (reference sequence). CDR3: CASSFTTGGYNEQFF.

CDR3 protein: CASTHPEGSAYNSPLHF. The chain carries TRBV5-1 and TRBJ1-6. CDR1 is SGHRS, CDR2 YFSETQ, per germline. The CDR3 loop spans 17 amino acids. The whole variable domain, filled in from reference TRBV5-1 and TRBJ1-6, reads KAGVTQTPRYLIKTRGQQVTLSCSPISGHRSVSWYQQTPGQGLQFLFEYFSETQRNKGNFPGRFSGRQFSNSRSEMNVSTLELGDSALYLCASTHPEGSAYNSPLHFGNGTRLTVT.

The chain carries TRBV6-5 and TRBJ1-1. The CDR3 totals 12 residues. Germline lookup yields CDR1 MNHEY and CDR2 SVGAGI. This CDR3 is CASSRIDTEAFF.